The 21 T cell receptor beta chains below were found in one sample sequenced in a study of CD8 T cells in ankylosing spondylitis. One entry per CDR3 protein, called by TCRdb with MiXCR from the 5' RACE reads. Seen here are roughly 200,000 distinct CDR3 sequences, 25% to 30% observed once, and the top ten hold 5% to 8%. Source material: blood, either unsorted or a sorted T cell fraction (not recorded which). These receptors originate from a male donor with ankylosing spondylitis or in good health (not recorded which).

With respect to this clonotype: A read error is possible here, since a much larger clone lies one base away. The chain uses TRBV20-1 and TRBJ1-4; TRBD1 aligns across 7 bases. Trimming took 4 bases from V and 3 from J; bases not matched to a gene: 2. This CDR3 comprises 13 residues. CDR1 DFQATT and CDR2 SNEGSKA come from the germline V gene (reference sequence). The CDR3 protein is CSATGTANEKLFF. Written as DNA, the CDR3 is TGCAGTGCTACCGGGACAGCTAATGAAAAACTGTTTTTT.

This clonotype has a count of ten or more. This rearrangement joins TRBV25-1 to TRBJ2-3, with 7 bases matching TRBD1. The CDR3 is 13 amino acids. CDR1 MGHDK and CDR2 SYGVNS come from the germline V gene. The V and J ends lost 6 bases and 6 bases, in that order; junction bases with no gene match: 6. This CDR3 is CASRRQGMDTQYF. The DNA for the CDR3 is TGTGCCAGCAGGAGACAGGGTATGGATACGCAGTATTTT.

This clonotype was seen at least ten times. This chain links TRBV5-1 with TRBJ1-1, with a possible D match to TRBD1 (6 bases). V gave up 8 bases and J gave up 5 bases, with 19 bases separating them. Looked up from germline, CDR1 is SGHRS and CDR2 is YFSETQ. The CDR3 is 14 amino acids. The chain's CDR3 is CASQIRGGFTEAFF. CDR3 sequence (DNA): TGCGCCAGTCAAATCAGGGGTGGGTTTACTGAAGCTTTCTTT.

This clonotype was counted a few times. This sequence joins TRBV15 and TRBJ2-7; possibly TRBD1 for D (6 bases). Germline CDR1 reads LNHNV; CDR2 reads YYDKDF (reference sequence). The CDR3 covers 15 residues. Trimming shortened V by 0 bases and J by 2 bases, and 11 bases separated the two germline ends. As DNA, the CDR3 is TGTGCCACCAGCAGAGATCCTACAGGGACCTACGAGCAGTACTTC. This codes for CATSRDPTGTYEQYF. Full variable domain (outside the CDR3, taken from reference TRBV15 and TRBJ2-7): DAMVIQNPRYQVTQFGKPVTLSCSQTLNHNVMYWYQQKSSQAPKLLFHYYDKDFNNEADTPDNFQSRRPNTSFCFLDIRSPGLGDTAMYLCATSRDPTGTYEQYFGPGTRLTVT.

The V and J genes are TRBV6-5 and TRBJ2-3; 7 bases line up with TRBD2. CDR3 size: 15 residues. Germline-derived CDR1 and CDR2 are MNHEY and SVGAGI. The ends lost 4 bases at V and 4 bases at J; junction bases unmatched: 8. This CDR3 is CASSWEGIGSDTQYF. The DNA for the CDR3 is TGTGCCAGCAGTTGGGAGGGGATAGGTTCAGATACGCAGTATTTT.

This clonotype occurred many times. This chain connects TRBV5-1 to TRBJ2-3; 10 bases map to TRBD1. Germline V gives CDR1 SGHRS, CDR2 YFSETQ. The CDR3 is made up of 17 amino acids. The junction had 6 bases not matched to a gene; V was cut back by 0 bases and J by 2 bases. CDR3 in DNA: TGCGCCAGCAGCTTGGGGAGCGGGACAGGGGACACAGATACGCAGTATTTT. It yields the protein CASSLGSGTGDTDTQYF.

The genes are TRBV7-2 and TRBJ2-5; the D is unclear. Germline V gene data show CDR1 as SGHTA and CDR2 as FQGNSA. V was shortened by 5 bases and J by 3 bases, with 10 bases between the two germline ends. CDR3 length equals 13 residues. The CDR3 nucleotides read TGTGCCAGCAGCCGGCTCCGCGAAGAGACCCAGTACTTC. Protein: CASSRLREETQYF.

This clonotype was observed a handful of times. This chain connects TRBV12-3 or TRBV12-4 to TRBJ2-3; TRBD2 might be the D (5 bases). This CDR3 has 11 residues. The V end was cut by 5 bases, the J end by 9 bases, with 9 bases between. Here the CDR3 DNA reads TGTGCCAGCAGTCCGGAGGCCACGCAGTATTTT. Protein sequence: CASSPEATQYF.

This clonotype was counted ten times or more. The CDR3 is CASRPAIDYGEQYF. The CDR3 bases are TGTGCCAGCAGACCCGCGATCGACTACGGCGAGCAGTACTTC. The V and J genes are TRBV12-3 or TRBV12-4 and TRBJ2-7; maybe TRBD2 (5 bases). Trimming stripped 6 bases from V and 6 bases from J, with 18 bases between. There are 14 residues in the CDR3.

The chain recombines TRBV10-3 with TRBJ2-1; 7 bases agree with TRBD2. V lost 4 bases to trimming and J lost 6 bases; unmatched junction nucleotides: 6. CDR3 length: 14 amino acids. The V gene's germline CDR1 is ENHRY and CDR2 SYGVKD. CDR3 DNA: TGTGCCATCAGTGGCAGGCGGGAGCCCAATGAGCAGTTCTTC. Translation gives CAISGRREPNEQFF.

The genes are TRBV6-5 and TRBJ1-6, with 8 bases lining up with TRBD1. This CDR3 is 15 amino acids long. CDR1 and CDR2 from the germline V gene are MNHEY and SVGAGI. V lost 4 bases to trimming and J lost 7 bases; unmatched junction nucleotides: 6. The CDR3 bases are TGTGCCAGCAGTTCGACAGGGGCAGGGAATTCACCCCTCCACTTT. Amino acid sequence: CASSSTGAGNSPLHF.

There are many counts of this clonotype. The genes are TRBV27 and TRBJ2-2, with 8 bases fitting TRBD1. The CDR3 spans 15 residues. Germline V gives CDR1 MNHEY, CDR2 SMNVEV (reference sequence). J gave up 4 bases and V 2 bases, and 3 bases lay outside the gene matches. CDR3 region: CASSLQGAGTGELFF. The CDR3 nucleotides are TGTGCCAGCAGTTTACAGGGGGCAGGCACCGGGGAGCTGTTTTTT.

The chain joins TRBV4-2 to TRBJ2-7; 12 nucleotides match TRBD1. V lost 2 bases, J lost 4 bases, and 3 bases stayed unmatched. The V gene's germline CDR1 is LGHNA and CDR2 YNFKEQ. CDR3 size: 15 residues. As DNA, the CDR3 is TGTGCCAGCAGCCAACCGGGACAGGGGGCTTACGAGCAGTACTTC. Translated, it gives CASSQPGQGAYEQYF.

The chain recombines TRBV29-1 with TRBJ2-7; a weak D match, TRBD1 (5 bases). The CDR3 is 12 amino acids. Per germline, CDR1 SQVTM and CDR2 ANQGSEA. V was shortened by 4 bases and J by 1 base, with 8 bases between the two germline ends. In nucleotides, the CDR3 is TGCAGCGTTGGGTCAGGGTCCTACGAGCAGTACTTC. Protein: CSVGSGSYEQYF.

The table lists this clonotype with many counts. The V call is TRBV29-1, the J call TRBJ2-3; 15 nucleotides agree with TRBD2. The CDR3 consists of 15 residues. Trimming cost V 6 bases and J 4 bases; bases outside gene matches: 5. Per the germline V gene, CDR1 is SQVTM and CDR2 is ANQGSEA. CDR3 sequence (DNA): TGCAGCGTGGCCGGACTAGCGGGAGGGCCAGATACGCAGTATTTT. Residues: CSVAGLAGGPDTQYF.

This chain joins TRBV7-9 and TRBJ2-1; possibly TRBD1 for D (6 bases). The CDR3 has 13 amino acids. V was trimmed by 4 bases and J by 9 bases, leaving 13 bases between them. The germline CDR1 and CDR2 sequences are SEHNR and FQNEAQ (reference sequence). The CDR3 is CASSSQGWGEQFF. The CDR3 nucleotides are TGTGCCAGCAGCTCACAGGGTTGGGGTGAGCAGTTCTTC.

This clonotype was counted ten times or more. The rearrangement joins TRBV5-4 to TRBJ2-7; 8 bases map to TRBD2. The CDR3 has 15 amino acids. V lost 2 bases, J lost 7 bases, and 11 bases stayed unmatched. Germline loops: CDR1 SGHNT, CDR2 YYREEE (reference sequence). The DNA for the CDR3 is TGTGCCAGCAGCTTAGCGGGAGATGGGTGGAGTGAGCAGTACTTC. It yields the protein CASSLAGDGWSEQYF.

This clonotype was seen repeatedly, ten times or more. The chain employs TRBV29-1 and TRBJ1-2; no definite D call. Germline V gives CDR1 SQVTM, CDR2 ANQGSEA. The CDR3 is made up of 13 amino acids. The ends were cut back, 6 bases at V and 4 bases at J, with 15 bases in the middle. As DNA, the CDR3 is TGCAGCGTCCGCCTCGACGGACCCTATGGCTACACCTTC. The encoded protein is CSVRLDGPYGYTF.

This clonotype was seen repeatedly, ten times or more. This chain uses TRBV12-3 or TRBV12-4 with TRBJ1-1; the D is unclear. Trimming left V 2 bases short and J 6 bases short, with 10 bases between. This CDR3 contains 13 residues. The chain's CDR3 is CASSLSWRAEAFF. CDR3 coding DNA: TGTGCCAGCAGTTTATCTTGGAGGGCTGAAGCTTTCTTT.

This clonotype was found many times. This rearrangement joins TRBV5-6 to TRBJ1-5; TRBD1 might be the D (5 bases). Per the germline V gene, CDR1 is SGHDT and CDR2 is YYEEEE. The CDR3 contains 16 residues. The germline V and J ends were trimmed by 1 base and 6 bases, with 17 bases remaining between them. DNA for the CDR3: TGTGCCAGCAGCTTGTTTGGGGACCGGGACGGTCAGCCCCAGCATTTT. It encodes CASSLFGDRDGQPQHF.

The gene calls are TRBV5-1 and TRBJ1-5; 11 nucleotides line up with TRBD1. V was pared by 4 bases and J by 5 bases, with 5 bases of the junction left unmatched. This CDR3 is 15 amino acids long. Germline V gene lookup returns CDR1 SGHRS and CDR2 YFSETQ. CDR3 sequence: CASSRGQGVDQPQHF. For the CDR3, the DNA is TGCGCCAGCAGCAGGGGACAGGGGGTCGATCAGCCCCAGCATTTT.